This is a list of T cell receptor beta chains from one sample in a study of T cells in Graves' hyperthyroidism and ophthalmopathy. From the multiplex PCR reads, TCRdb called clonotypes with MiXCR, one entry per CDR3 protein. This sample yields 400,000 to 600,000 distinct CDR3 sequences, of which less than 25% are seen a single time; 26% belongs to the top ten. Sequenced: blood. The receptors here all came from a man aged 18 to 30 with Graves' hyperthyroidism. Each CDR3 is given with its conserved first and last residue. The D gene is left open where the match is weak. The listing skips clone size in some rows; elsewhere it reads once, few, many or a size class.

clone_size	v_call	d_call	j_call	cdr3_aa	cdr3_nt
few	TRBV4-1	-	TRBJ1-5	CASSQDDGSNQPQHF	TGCGCCAGCAGCCAAGACGATGGGAGCAATCAGCCCCAGCATTTT
-	TRBV6-5	TRBD1	TRBJ2-7	CASSNDRGAYEQYF	TGTGCCAGCAGTAACGACAGGGGAGCCTACGAGCAGTACTTC
few	TRBV6-1	-	TRBJ1-5	CASSEAQAGTQHF	TGTGCCAGCAGTGAGGCTCAGGCCGGGACCCAGCATTTT
many	TRBV12-3/TRBV12-4	TRBD1	TRBJ1-5	CASSRGQGGQPQHF	TGTGCCAGCAGCCGCGGACAGGGGGGTCAGCCCCAGCATTTT
many	TRBV13	-	TRBJ2-7	CASSPGTSITGEQYF	TGTGCCAGCAGCCCGGGGACGTCGATAACGGGCGAGCAGTACTTC
-	TRBV30	-	TRBJ1-2	CASWTDGYTF	TGTGCCTCCTGGACGGATGGCTACACCTTC
many	TRBV4-2	TRBD1	TRBJ2-7	CASSQDAGTGTEQYF	TGTGCCAGCAGCCAAGATGCCGGGACAGGTACCGAGCAGTACTTC
many	TRBV20-1	TRBD1	TRBJ1-1	CSAMYRGPEAFF	TGCAGTGCTATGTACAGGGGACCTGAAGCTTTCTTT
many	TRBV27	-	TRBJ1-1	CASGRGVNTEAFF	TGTGCCAGTGGGCGAGGGGTGAACACTGAAGCTTTCTTT
few	TRBV27	-	TRBJ2-7	CASKAASRYEQYF	TGTGCCAGCAAGGCCGCGTCCCGCTACGAGCAGTACTTC
many	TRBV29-1	-	TRBJ1-2	CSVEVRNIYTF	TGCAGCGTTGAAGTTCGAAACATTTACACCTTC
few	TRBV2	-	TRBJ1-1	CASSEQPGRAFF	TGTGCCAGCAGTGAGCAACCGGGACGGGCTTTCTTT
-	TRBV30	TRBD1	TRBJ1-1	CAWCYRGSTEAFF	TGTGCCTGGTGCTACAGGGGCTCCACTGAAGCTTTCTTT
many	TRBV28	-	TRBJ1-3	CASRGANTIYF	TGTGCCAGCAGGGGAGCTAACACCATATATTTT
-	TRBV24-1	TRBD2	TRBJ2-5	CATSDWSSGRVQETQYF	TGTGCCACCAGTGATTGGTCTAGCGGGAGAGTCCAAGAGACCCAGTACTTC
many	TRBV28	TRBD1	TRBJ1-2	CASRPRQGFGYTF	TGTGCCAGCAGACCAAGACAGGGGTTTGGCTACACCTTC
many	TRBV6-1	TRBD1	TRBJ1-3	CASSTDRFGGNTIYF	TGTGCCAGCAGCACGGACAGGTTCGGAGGAAACACCATATATTTT
few	TRBV11-2	-	TRBJ2-5	CASSGLRLTGETQYF	TGTGCCAGCAGCGGGCTCAGGTTAACCGGGGAGACCCAGTACTTC
many	TRBV27	TRBD1	TRBJ1-1	CASSSQGMGTEAFF	TGTGCCAGCAGTTCACAGGGGATGGGCACTGAAGCTTTCTTT
many	TRBV6-2/TRBV6-3	-	TRBJ1-2	CASRAEGNYGYTF	TGTGCCAGCCGGGCGGAGGGAAACTATGGCTACACCTTC
-	TRBV12-3/TRBV12-4	-	TRBJ1-4	CASSLSGNEKLFF	TGTGCCAGCAGTTTAAGTGGTAATGAAAAACTGTTTTTT
many	TRBV5-1	-	TRBJ2-7	CASSLEGQRLTYEQYF	TGCGCCAGCAGCTTGGAGGGGCAGCGTCTAACCTACGAGCAGTACTTC
once	TRBV4-1	-	TRBJ2-7	CASRSLGGLHYEQYF	TGCGCCAGCAGAAGTTTGGGGGGTCTCCACTACGAGCAGTACTTC
-	TRBV6-1	TRBD1	TRBJ1-5	CASSEVNRGRDQPQHF	TGTGCCAGCAGTGAAGTAAACAGGGGGCGGGATCAGCCCCAGCATTTT
many	TRBV6-5	-	TRBJ2-7	CASSYGRGYEQYF	TGTGCCAGCAGTTACGGTCGAGGCTACGAGCAGTACTTC
-	TRBV4-1	TRBD2	TRBJ2-2	CASSQETSGRVGLFF	TGCGCCAGCAGCCAAGAAACTAGCGGGAGGGTGGGGCTGTTTTTT
-	TRBV12-3/TRBV12-4	TRBD1	TRBJ1-2	CASSFPAGQGYGYTF	TGTGCCAGCAGTTTCCCCGCGGGACAGGGGTATGGCTACACCTTC
many	TRBV5-1	-	TRBJ1-1	CASSLDRLLNTEAFF	TGCGCCAGCAGCTTGGATAGGCTTTTGAACACTGAAGCTTTCTTT
few	TRBV7-8	-	TRBJ1-1	CASSLGLYEANTEAFF	TGTGCCAGCAGCCTCGGTCTTTACGAGGCAAACACTGAAGCTTTCTTT
many	TRBV15	-	TRBJ2-2	CATSQPTGELFF	TGTGCCACCAGTCAGCCCACCGGGGAGCTGTTTTTT
many	TRBV7-7	-	TRBJ2-7	CASSYGPAYEQYF	TGTGCTAGCAGCTACGGACCGGCCTACGAGCAGTACTTC
few	TRBV29-1	TRBD2	TRBJ2-2	CSVVVLAGGPTGELFF	TGCAGCGTTGTTGTGCTAGCGGGGGGGCCGACCGGGGAGCTGTTTTTT
many	TRBV6-1	-	TRBJ1-1	CASRIRTEKVGTEAFF	TGTGCCAGCCGGATAAGGACGGAGAAGGTAGGCACTGAAGCTTTCTTT
many	TRBV2	-	TRBJ2-4	CASSRVGAKNIQYF	TGTGCCAGCAGCAGGGTCGGGGCCAAAAACATTCAGTACTTC
many	TRBV28	-	TRBJ2-2	CASSLAGALPIGELFF	TGTGCCAGCAGTTTGGCGGGGGCCCTACCAATCGGGGAGCTGTTTTTT
-	TRBV30	-	TRBJ2-7	CAWSSPYEQYF	TGTGCCTGGAGTTCACCCTACGAGCAGTACTTC
-	TRBV12-3/TRBV12-4	TRBD1	TRBJ2-7	CASSPRSGTGKYEQYF	TGTGCCAGCAGCCCGAGGAGCGGGACAGGGAAATACGAGCAGTACTTC
-	TRBV6-5	-	TRBJ1-6	CASSYSPLSPTLHF	TGTGCCAGCAGTTACTCCCCACTATCCCCGACCCTCCACTTT
-	TRBV6-2/TRBV6-3	-	TRBJ1-1	CASSYQTMNTEAFF	TGTGCCAGCAGTTATCAGACAATGAACACTGAAGCTTTCTTT
many	TRBV2	-	TRBJ1-5	CASSEKGKVAQHF	TGTGCCAGCAGTGAAAAGGGGAAGGTGGCCCAGCATTTT
-	TRBV6-1	-	TRBJ1-1	CASSRVIGNTEAFF	TGTGCCAGCAGTAGGGTGATCGGGAATACTGAAGCTTTCTTT
-	TRBV30	-	TRBJ1-3	CAWTRRGGRNTIYF	TGTGCCTGGACCCGGAGGGGGGGTCGGAACACCATATATTTT
many	TRBV28	TRBD1	TRBJ2-5	CASSPYRGYQETQYF	TGTGCCAGCAGCCCCTACAGGGGGTACCAAGAGACCCAGTACTTC
many	TRBV12-3/TRBV12-4	-	TRBJ2-7	CASNPGGPSYEQYF	TGTGCCAGCAACCCAGGGGGGCCTTCCTACGAGCAGTACTTC
many	TRBV6-2/TRBV6-3	-	TRBJ2-3	CASRLIQGGSLTDTQYF	TGTGCCAGTCGGCTAATACAGGGTGGGTCCCTCACAGATACGCAGTATTTT
many	TRBV30	-	TRBJ2-6	CAWMSLQGTSGANVLTF	TGTGCCTGGATGTCACTACAGGGGACTTCTGGGGCCAACGTCCTGACTTTC
many	TRBV28	-	TRBJ2-7	CASSLLTSIESSYEQYF	TGTGCCAGCAGTTTACTTACTAGTATCGAGAGCTCCTACGAGCAGTACTTC
-	TRBV29-1	-	TRBJ1-1	CSVVGGRGTEAFF	TGCAGCGTTGTAGGGGGGAGAGGAACTGAAGCTTTCTTT
many	TRBV30	-	TRBJ2-7	CAAGYEQYF	TGTGCGGCGGGCTACGAGCAGTACTTC
many	TRBV2	-	TRBJ1-1	CASSETIPEKGTEAFF	TGTGCCAGCAGTGAAACGATACCCGAGAAGGGCACTGAAGCTTTCTTT
few	TRBV6-4	-	TRBJ2-5	CASSRLVERETQYF	TGTGCCAGCAGTCGGCTCGTGGAACGGGAGACCCAGTACTTC
many	TRBV28	TRBD1	TRBJ1-1	CASSWNRGQEAFF	TGTGCCAGCAGTTGGAACAGGGGGCAAGAAGCTTTCTTT
-	TRBV30	-	TRBJ2-2	CAWSEDTYTGELFF	TGTGCCTGGAGTGAGGACACCTACACCGGGGAGCTGTTTTTT
many	TRBV7-9	-	TRBJ2-7	CASSAKLSYEQYF	TGTGCCAGCAGCGCCAAGTTATCCTACGAGCAGTACTTC